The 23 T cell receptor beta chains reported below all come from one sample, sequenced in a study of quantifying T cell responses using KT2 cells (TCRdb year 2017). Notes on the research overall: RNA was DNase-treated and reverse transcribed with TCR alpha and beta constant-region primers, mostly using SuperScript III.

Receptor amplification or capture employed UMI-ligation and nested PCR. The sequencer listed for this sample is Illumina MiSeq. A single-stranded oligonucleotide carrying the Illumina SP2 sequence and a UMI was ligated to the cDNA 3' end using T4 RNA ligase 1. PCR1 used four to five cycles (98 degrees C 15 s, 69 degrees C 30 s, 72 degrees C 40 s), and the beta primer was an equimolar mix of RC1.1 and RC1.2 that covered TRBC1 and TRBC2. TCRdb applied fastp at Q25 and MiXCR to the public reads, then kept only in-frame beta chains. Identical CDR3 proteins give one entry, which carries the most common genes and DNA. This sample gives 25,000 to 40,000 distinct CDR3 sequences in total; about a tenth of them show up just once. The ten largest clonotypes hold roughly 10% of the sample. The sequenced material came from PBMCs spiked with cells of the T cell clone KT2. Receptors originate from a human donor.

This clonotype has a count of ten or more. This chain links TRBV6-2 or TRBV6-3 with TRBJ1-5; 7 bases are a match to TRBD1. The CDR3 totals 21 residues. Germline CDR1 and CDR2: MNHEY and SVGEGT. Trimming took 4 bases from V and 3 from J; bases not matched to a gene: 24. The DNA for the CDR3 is TGTGCCAGCAGTTTGTTCTTTGAGGCCTGGACAAAAGACAGGGACAATCAGCCCCAGCATTTT. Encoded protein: CASSLFFEAWTKDRDNQPQHF.

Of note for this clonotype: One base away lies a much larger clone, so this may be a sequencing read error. CDR3 residues: CASSPGHGNSPLHF. The CDR3 DNA sequence: TGTGCCAGCTCACCGGGACACGGGAATTCACCCCTCCACTTT. The gene calls are TRBV18 and TRBJ1-6; tentatively, D is TRBD1 (6 bases). The length of the CDR3 is 14 residues. Germline V lookup: CDR1 KGHSH, CDR2 LQKENI. V gave up 3 bases and J gave up 7 bases, with 10 bases separating them. Based on the CDR3 plus reference TRBV18 and TRBJ1-6, the full variable domain is NAGVMQNPRHLVRRRGQEARLRCSPMKGHSHVYWYRQLPEEGLKFMVYLQKENIIDESGMPKERFSAEFPKEGPSILRIQQVVRGDSAAYFCASSPGHGNSPLHFGNGTRLTVT.

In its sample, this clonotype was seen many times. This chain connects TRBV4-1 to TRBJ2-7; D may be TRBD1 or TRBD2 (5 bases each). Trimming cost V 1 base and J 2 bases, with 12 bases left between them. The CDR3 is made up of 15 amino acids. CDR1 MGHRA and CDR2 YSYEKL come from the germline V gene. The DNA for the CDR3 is TGCGCCAGCAGCCAAGCCGGGACGGATGCCTACGAGCAGTACTTC. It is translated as CASSQAGTDAYEQYF.

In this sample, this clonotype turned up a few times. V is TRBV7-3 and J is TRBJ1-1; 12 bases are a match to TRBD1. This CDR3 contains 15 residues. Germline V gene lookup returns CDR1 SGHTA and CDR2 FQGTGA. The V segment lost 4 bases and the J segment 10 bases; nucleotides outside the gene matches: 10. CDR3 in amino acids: CASSSGTGGVGAAFF. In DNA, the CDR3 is TGTGCCAGCAGCTCGGGGACAGGGGGCGTGGGAGCAGCTTTCTTT.

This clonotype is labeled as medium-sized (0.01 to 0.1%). The CDR3 region has the DNA TGCGCCAGCAGCCAAGATATGGTCTCTGGGGCCAACGTCCTGACTTTC. It encodes CASSQDMVSGANVLTF. This chain uses TRBV4-3 with TRBJ2-6, with no clear D. Trimming cost V 0 bases and J 0 bases, with 6 bases left between them. The CDR3 runs 16 residues. The germline gives CDR1 LGHNA, CDR2 YSLEER.

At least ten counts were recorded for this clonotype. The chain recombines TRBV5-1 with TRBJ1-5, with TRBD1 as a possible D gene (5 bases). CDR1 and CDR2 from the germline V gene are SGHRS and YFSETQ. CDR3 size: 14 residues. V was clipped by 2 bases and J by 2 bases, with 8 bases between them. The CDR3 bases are TGCGCCAGCAGCTTAAGGGGAGGCAATCAGCCCCAGCATTTT. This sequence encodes CASSLRGGNQPQHF.

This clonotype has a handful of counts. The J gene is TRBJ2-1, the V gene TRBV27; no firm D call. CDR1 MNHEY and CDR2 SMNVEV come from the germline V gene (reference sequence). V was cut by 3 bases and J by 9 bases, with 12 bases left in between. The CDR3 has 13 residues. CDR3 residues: CASSFSVDREQFF. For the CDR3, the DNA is TGTGCCAGCAGTTTCTCCGTAGACCGTGAGCAGTTCTTC.

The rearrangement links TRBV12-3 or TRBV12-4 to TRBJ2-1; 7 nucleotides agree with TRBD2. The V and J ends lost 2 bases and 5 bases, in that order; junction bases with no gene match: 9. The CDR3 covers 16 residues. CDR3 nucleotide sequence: TGTGCCAGCAGTTTAAGGATAAGCGGGACCCACAATGAGCAGTTCTTC. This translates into CASSLRISGTHNEQFF.

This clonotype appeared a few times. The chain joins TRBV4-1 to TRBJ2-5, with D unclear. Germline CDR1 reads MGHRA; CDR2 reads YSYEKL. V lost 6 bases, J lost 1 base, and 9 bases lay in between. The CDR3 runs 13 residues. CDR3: CASSHKSQETQYF. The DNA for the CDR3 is TGCGCCAGCAGTCACAAGAGCCAAGAGACCCAGTACTTC.

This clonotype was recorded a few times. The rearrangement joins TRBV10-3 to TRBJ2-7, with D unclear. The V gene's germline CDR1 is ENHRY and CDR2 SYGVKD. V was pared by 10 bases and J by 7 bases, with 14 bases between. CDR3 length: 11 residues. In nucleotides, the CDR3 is TGTGCCACACGGAGCTGGCGAGAGCAGTACTTC. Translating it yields CATRSWREQYF.

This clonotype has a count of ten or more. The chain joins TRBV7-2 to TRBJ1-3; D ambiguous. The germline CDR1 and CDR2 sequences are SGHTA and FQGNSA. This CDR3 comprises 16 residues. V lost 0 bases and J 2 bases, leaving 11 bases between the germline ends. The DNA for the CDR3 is TGTGCCAGCAGCTTAGCGGTGGGCTTGGCTGGAAACACCATATATTTT. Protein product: CASSLAVGLAGNTIYF.

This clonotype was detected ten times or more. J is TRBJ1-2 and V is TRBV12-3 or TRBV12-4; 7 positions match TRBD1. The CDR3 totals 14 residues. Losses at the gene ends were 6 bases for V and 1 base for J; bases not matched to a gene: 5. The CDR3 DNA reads TGTGCCAGCAGGCCGGGACAGCGTAACTATGGCTACACCTTC. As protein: CASRPGQRNYGYTF.

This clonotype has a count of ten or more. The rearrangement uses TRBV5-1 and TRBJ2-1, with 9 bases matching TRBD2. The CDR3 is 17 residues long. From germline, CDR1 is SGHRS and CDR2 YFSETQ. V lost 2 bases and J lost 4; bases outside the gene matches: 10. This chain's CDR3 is CASSFGSGGRGYNEQFF. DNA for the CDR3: TGCGCCAGCAGCTTCGGTAGCGGGGGCCGTGGGTACAATGAGCAGTTCTTC.

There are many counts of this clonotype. In nucleotides, the CDR3 is TGCGCCAGCAGCTTGGGGGTTCAGGGGATCGGCACTGAAGCTTTCTTT. Protein sequence: CASSLGVQGIGTEAFF. The rearrangement joins TRBV5-1 to TRBJ1-1; possibly TRBD1 for D (6 bases). Germline lookup yields CDR1 SGHRS and CDR2 YFSETQ. With 0 bases removed from V and 4 bases from J, the gap between germline ends came to 16 bases. This CDR3 contains 16 residues. Filled out from reference TRBV5-1 and TRBJ1-1, the complete variable domain reads KAGVTQTPRYLIKTRGQQVTLSCSPISGHRSVSWYQQTPGQGLQFLFEYFSETQRNKGNFPGRFSGRQFSNSRSEMNVSTLELGDSALYLCASSLGVQGIGTEAFFGQGTRLTVV.

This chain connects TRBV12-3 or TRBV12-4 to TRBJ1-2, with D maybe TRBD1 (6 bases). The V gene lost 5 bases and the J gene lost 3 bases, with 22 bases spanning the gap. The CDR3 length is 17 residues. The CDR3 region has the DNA TGTGCCAGCAGTCCCCCCAGGGGCCGACCCGGATACTATGGCTACACCTTC. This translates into CASSPPRGRPGYYGYTF.

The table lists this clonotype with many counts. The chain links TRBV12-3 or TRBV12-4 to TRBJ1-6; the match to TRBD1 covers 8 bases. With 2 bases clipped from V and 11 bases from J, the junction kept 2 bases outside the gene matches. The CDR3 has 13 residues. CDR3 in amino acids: CASSLNRGAPLHF. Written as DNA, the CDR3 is TGTGCCAGCAGTTTAAACAGGGGGGCACCCCTCCACTTT.

The CDR3 reads CASRKGYTGELFF. The CDR3 nucleotides read TGTGCCAGCAGGAAGGGATACACCGGGGAGCTGTTTTTT. This sequence joins TRBV6-2 or TRBV6-3 and TRBJ2-2; D uncertain. This CDR3 contains 13 residues. Germline values: CDR1 MNHEY, CDR2 SVGEGT. Trimming removed 6 bases from V and 3 bases from J, with 8 bases in between.

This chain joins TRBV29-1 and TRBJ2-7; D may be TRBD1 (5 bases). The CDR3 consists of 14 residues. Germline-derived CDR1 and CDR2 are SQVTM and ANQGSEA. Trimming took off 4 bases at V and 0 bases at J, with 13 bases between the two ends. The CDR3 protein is CSVVPQASSYEQYF. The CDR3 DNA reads TGCAGCGTTGTGCCACAGGCGAGCTCCTACGAGCAGTACTTC.

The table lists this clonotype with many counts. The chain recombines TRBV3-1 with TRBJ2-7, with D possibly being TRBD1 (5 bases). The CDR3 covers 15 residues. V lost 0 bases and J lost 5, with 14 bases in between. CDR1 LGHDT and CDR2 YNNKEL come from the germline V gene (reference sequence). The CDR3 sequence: CASSQDLGRSNEQYF. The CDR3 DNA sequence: TGTGCCAGCAGCCAAGACTTGGGGCGATCCAACGAGCAGTACTTC.

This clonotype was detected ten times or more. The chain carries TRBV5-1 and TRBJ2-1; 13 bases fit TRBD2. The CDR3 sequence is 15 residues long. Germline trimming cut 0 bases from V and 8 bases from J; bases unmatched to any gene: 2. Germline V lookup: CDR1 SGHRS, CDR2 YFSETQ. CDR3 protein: CASSLAGTSGDEQFF. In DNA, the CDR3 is TGCGCCAGCAGCTTGGCCGGGACTAGCGGGGATGAGCAGTTCTTC.

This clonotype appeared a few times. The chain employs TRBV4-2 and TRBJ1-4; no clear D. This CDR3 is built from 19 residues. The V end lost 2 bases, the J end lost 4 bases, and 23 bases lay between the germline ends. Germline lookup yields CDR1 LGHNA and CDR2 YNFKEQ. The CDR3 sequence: CASSQPEGRRTAYNEKLFF. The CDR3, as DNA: TGTGCCAGCAGCCAACCTGAGGGCAGGCGGACGGCATATAATGAAAAACTGTTTTTT.

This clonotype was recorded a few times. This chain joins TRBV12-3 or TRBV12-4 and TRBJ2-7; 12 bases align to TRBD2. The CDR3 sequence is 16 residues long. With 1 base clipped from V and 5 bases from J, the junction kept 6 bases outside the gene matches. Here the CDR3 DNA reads TGTGCCAGCAGTTTAGGAGGACTAGCGGGAATCAACGAGCAGTACTTC. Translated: CASSLGGLAGINEQYF.

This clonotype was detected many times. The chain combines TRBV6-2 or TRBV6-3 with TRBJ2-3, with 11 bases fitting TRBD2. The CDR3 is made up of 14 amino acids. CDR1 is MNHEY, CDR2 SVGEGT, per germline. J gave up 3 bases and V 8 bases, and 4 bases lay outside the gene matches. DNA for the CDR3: TGTGCCAGCGAGTCTAGCGGGAGGACAGATACGCAGTATTTT. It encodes CASESSGRTDTQYF.